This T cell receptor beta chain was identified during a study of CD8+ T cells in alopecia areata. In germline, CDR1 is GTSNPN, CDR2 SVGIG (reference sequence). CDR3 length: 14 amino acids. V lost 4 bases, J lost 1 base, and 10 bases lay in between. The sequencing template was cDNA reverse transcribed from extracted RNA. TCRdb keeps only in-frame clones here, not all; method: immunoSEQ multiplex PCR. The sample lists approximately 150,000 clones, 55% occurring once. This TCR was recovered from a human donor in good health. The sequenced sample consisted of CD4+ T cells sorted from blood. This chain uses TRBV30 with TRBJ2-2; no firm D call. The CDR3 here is CAWNRVRNTGELFF. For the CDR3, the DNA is TGTGCCTGGAATAGGGTGCGGAACACCGGGGAGCTGTTTTTT.